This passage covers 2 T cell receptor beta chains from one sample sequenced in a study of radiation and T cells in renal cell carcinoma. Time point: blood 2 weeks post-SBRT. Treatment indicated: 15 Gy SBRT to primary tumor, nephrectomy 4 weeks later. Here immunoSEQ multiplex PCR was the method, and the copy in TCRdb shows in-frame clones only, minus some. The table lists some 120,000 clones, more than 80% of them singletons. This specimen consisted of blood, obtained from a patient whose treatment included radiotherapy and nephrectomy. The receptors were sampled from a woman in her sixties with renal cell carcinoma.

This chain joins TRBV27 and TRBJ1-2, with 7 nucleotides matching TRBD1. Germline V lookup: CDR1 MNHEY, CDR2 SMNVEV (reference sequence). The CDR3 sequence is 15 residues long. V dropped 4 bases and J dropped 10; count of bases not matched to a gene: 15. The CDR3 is CASSSSRDSLGDYTF. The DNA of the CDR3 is TGTGCCAGCAGTTCAAGCCGGGACAGCTTAGGGGACTACACCTTC.

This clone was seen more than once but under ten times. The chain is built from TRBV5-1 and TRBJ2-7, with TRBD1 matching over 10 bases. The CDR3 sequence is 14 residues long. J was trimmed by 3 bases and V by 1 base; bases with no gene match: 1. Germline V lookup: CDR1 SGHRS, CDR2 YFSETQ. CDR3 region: CASSLRDRGYEQYF. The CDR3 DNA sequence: TGCGCCAGCAGCTTGAGGGACAGGGGCTACGAGCAGTACTTC.